Below, one T cell receptor (beta chain) is given with its context. This record comes from a study of blood T cell repertoires in COVID-19. Study background: Researchers got acute and convalescent COVID-19 samples from the United States, Italy and Spain. The analysed material was cDNA or gDNA that came from T cells, B-cell-depleted T cells, or PBMCs.

Per the study methods: Nucleated cell counts were estimated from reference gene primer amplification. Libraries were prepared by immunoSEQ multiplex PCR; TCRdb keeps only in-frame clonotypes and omits some of them. V and J calls and clone size are copied from that table; D and trimming were computed from the DNA. The sample consists of some 30,000 clones, 88% of them appearing once. This sequence originates from a woman of 80 years or more with active or convalescent COVID-19. The source material was peripheral blood.

CDR3 DNA sequence: TGTGCCAGCAGCTACCGGGACAGGGGTGTTGGGGGCACTGAAGCTTTCTTT. Translation: CASSYRDRGVGGTEAFF. The genes are TRBV11-2 and TRBJ1-1; 10 positions agree with TRBD1. Germline V gene sequence: CDR1 SGHAT, CDR2 FQNNGV. V trimming: 4 bases; J trimming: 4 bases; junction bases outside the gene matches: 12. CDR3 length: 17 amino acids.